These 23 T cell receptor beta chains came from one sample sequenced in a study of T-cell memory formation after mild COVID-19. TCRdb fed the 5' RACE reads into MiXCR, producing one record per CDR3 protein. In the table there are 400,000 to 500,000 distinct CDR3 sequences, 20% of which are singletons. Material for sequencing was PBMCs or a T cell subset sorted from them (not recorded which). The source is an adult woman who had mild COVID-19 (a few samples of this study predate the infection). Cell type and time point are not known.

This clonotype has only a few counts. V and J are TRBV7-7 and TRBJ1-1, with 7 bases fitting TRBD1. J lost 1 base, V lost 5 bases, and 13 bases had no gene match. The CDR3 sequence is 17 residues long. Looked up from germline, CDR1 is SSHAT and CDR2 is FNYEAQ (reference sequence). CDR3 loop: CASSPDRVRGRNTEAFF. The CDR3 DNA reads as TGTGCCAGCAGCCCCGACAGGGTCCGCGGAAGGAACACTGAAGCTTTCTTT.

The rearrangement uses TRBV9 and TRBJ2-5; 10 nucleotides match TRBD2. The germline V gene encodes CDR1 SGDLS and CDR2 YYNGEE. V shed 2 bases and J 5 bases; nucleotides not matched to a gene: 6. This CDR3 region has 15 residues. The CDR3 DNA is TGTGCCAGCAGCGTCCCTAGCGGGGGTACGGAGACCCAGTACTTC. Protein sequence: CASSVPSGGTETQYF.

This clonotype has more than one count but fewer than ten. The chain recombines TRBV18 with TRBJ2-6; D perhaps matches TRBD1 (5 bases). V was shortened by 3 bases and J by 8 bases, with 11 bases between the two germline ends. CDR1 is KGHSH and CDR2 is LQKENI in the germline V gene. The CDR3 has 14 residues. The CDR3 spells CASSPGATSNVLTF. In DNA, the CDR3 is TGTGCCAGCTCACCTGGGGCAACGTCCAACGTCCTGACTTTC. Drawing the rest from reference TRBV18 and TRBJ2-6, the complete variable domain is NAGVMQNPRHLVRRRGQEARLRCSPMKGHSHVYWYRQLPEEGLKFMVYLQKENIIDESGMPKERFSAEFPKEGPSILRIQQVVRGDSAAYFCASSPGATSNVLTFGAGSRLTVL.

There are a few counts of this clonotype. This chain uses TRBV7-6 with TRBJ1-1, with TRBD1 matching over 7 bases. Germline assignment: CDR1 SGHVS and CDR2 FNYEAQ. This CDR3 has 16 residues. Trimming cost V 4 bases and J 1 base; bases outside gene matches: 9. The CDR3 loop is CASSSIQGGENTEAFF. The CDR3 nucleotides are TGTGCCAGCAGCTCCATTCAGGGGGGAGAGAACACTGAAGCTTTCTTT.

V and J are TRBV6-2 or TRBV6-3 and TRBJ2-1; 7 nucleotides line up with TRBD2. This CDR3 has 17 residues. The J segment lost 2 bases and the V segment lost 6 bases, leaving 13 bases of the junction unmatched. Germline CDR1 reads MNHEY; CDR2 reads SVGEGT. The CDR3 coding sequence is TGTGCCAGCAGAAACCCCGCTAGCGGACGTACCTACAATGAGCAGTTCTTC. Its protein product is CASRNPASGRTYNEQFF.

In this sample, this clonotype turned up a few times. The V gene is TRBV13, the J gene TRBJ2-3, with 7 bases lining up with TRBD1. Germline V lookup: CDR1 PRHDT, CDR2 FYEKMQ (reference sequence). J gave up 1 base and V 5 bases, and 9 bases lay outside the gene matches. This CDR3 has 16 residues. For the CDR3, the DNA is TGTGCCAGCAGCCTTCGGACAGGACCGGGCACAGATACGCAGTATTTT. Translation gives CASSLRTGPGTDTQYF.

This clonotype turned up a few times. The CDR3 sequence: CATSEPGLAGGPWTDTQYF. CDR3 sequence (DNA): TGTGCCACCAGTGAACCGGGACTAGCGGGAGGGCCGTGGACAGATACGCAGTATTTT. This chain joins TRBV24-1 and TRBJ2-3; 16 nucleotides align to TRBD2. Germline lookup yields CDR1 KGHDR and CDR2 SFDVKD. The CDR3 has 19 amino acids. The J segment lost 3 bases and the V segment lost 4 bases, leaving 9 bases of the junction unmatched.

This clonotype has only a few counts. V gene TRBV3-1 combines with J gene TRBJ2-2; TRBD2 might be the D (6 bases). Deletions cut 1 base from V and 5 bases from J, with 11 bases between. The CDR3 loop spans 15 amino acids. The V gene's germline CDR1 is LGHDT and CDR2 YNNKEL (reference sequence). As DNA, the CDR3 is TGTGCCAGCAGCCAAGGAGGGAGGATTACCGGGGAGCTGTTTTTT. It yields the protein CASSQGGRITGELFF.

This sequence joins TRBV6-5 and TRBJ1-2; D unclear. The CDR3 is made up of 13 amino acids. Trimming stripped 0 bases from V and 7 bases from J, with 9 bases between. CDR1 is MNHEY, CDR2 SVGAGI, per germline. The CDR3 protein is CASSYSTTGGYTF. In DNA form, the CDR3 reads TGTGCCAGCAGTTACTCGACCACCGGTGGCTACACCTTC.

V gene TRBV6-6 combines with J gene TRBJ2-7; 7 nucleotides agree with TRBD1. Germline CDR1 is MNHNY and CDR2 is SVGAGI (reference sequence). Germline trimming cut 5 bases from V and 2 bases from J; bases unmatched to any gene: 6. The CDR3 length is 14 residues. The CDR3 is CASSTTGLTYEQYF. Here the CDR3 DNA reads TGTGCCAGCAGTACGACAGGGCTGACCTACGAGCAGTACTTC.

The sample holds a few counts of this clonotype. The chain joins TRBV7-9 to TRBJ2-2, with 7 bases identical to TRBD2. The CDR3 runs to 14 residues. J was trimmed by 7 bases and V by 2 bases; bases with no gene match: 4. The germline V gene encodes CDR1 SEHNR and CDR2 FQNEAQ (reference sequence). In DNA form, the CDR3 reads TGTGCCAGCAGCTTAAGTACTAGCGTCGGGGAGCTGTTTTTT. Its translation: CASSLSTSVGELFF. Full variable domain (rest looked up from reference TRBV7-9 and TRBJ2-2): DTGVSQNPRHKITKRGQNVTFRCDPISEHNRLYWYRQTLGQGPEFLTYFQNEAQLEKSRLLSDRFSAERPKGSFSTLEIQRTEQGDSAMYLCASSLSTSVGELFFGEGSRLTVL.

The rearrangement joins TRBV4-3 to TRBJ1-1; D uncertain. Trimming stripped 5 bases from V and 7 bases from J, with 17 bases between. The CDR3 is made up of 14 amino acids. CDR1 and CDR2 (germline): LGHNA, YSLEER. The CDR3 here is CASSFSGSGFEAFF. CDR3 DNA: TGCGCCAGCAGCTTCAGTGGTTCGGGCTTTGAAGCTTTCTTT.

This CDR3 is CAWNPAGGQETQYF. The DNA of the CDR3 is TGTGCCTGGAATCCAGCGGGGGGGCAAGAGACCCAGTACTTC. The V and J genes are TRBV30 and TRBJ2-5, with TRBD2 matching over 10 bases. V lost 4 bases to trimming and J lost 2 bases; unmatched junction nucleotides: 4. This CDR3 comprises 14 residues. Germline CDR1 and CDR2: GTSNPN and SVGIG (reference sequence).

The chain has TRBV5-1 and TRBJ1-2, with no clear D. The CDR3 has 14 residues. Trimming took off 3 bases at V and 2 bases at J, with 11 bases between the two ends. CDR1 and CDR2 from the germline V gene are SGHRS and YFSETQ. CDR3 protein: CASSSSGDNYGYTF. The CDR3 DNA reads TGCGCCAGCAGCTCTTCAGGAGACAACTATGGCTACACCTTC.

The V gene is TRBV7-6, the J gene TRBJ2-7, with D possibly called TRBD1 or TRBD2 (6 bases each). The V and J ends lost 5 bases and 1 base respectively, with 15 bases between them. This CDR3 has 15 residues. Germline assignment: CDR1 SGHVS and CDR2 FNYEAQ. This CDR3 reads CASSPQEGGSYEQYF. DNA for the CDR3: TGTGCCAGCAGCCCGCAAGAAGGGGGGTCCTACGAGCAGTACTTC.

V gene TRBV3-1 combines with J gene TRBJ2-7; D ambiguous. Per the germline V gene, CDR1 is LGHDT and CDR2 is YNNKEL (reference sequence). The CDR3 consists of 13 residues. V was pared by 0 bases and J by 3 bases, with 6 bases between. This CDR3 reads CASSQDRYYEQYF. CDR3 DNA: TGTGCCAGCAGCCAAGACAGATACTACGAGCAGTACTTC.

The table lists this clonotype with a few counts. The V gene is TRBV20-1, the J gene TRBJ1-2, with 7 bases matching TRBD1. Germline V CDR1 and CDR2: DFQATT, SNEGSKA (reference sequence). V lost 6 bases, J lost 0 bases, and 10 bases stayed unmatched. This CDR3 has 15 residues. The CDR3 coding sequence is TGCAGTGCCCCAGAGACAGGGAGGCCTAACTATGGCTACACCTTC. It yields the protein CSAPETGRPNYGYTF.

This clonotype was counted at least ten times. The chain combines TRBV4-3 with TRBJ2-1, with TRBD2 matching 10 bases. With 5 bases clipped from V and 6 bases from J, the junction kept 7 bases outside the gene matches. The CDR3 covers 15 residues. Germline V gene lookup returns CDR1 LGHNA and CDR2 YSLEER. CDR3 amino acids: CASSWLAGEGNEQFF. CDR3 nucleotide sequence: TGCGCCAGCAGCTGGCTAGCGGGAGAGGGCAATGAGCAGTTCTTC.

This clonotype has more than one count but fewer than ten. V gene TRBV5-1 combines with J gene TRBJ2-6, with D possibly TRBD2 on 5 matching bases. Trimming left V 4 bases short and J 1 base short, with 12 bases between. Germline CDR1 and CDR2: SGHRS and YFSETQ. The CDR3 covers 16 residues. The CDR3 nucleotides read TGCGCCAGCAGCCCCCGACCGGGATCTGGGGCCAACGTCCTGACTTTC. Translation: CASSPRPGSGANVLTF. Looking up the rest from reference TRBV5-1 and TRBJ2-6 gives the full variable domain: KAGVTQTPRYLIKTRGQQVTLSCSPISGHRSVSWYQQTPGQGLQFLFEYFSETQRNKGNFPGRFSGRQFSNSRSEMNVSTLELGDSALYLCASSPRPGSGANVLTFGAGSRLTVL.

Only a few counts were recorded for this clonotype. The chain couples TRBV6-5 to TRBJ2-7, with 7 positions matching TRBD1. The CDR3 totals 18 residues. V lost 0 bases to trimming and J lost 4 bases; unmatched junction nucleotides: 15. Germline assignment: CDR1 MNHEY and CDR2 SVGAGI. DNA of the CDR3: TGTGCCAGCAGTTACTCCCAGACAGGGTACCACCCTCGGTACGAGCAGTACTTC. It is translated as CASSYSQTGYHPRYEQYF.

The table lists this clonotype with many counts. The chain uses TRBV12-3 or TRBV12-4 and TRBJ2-5; D perhaps matches TRBD2 (6 bases). The CDR3 totals 15 residues. The ends were cut back, 6 bases at V and 2 bases at J, with 16 bases in the middle. The CDR3 here is CASSWGLLWQETQYF. The CDR3 nucleotides are TGTGCCAGCAGCTGGGGACTCCTCTGGCAAGAGACCCAGTACTTC.

The V gene is TRBV5-1, the J gene TRBJ2-7; D is perhaps TRBD2 (6 bases). Germline V CDR1 and CDR2: SGHRS, YFSETQ. The CDR3 runs to 16 residues. Trimming stripped 7 bases from V and 0 bases from J, with 20 bases between. The CDR3 DNA sequence: TGCGCCAGCGGGGAACGGGAGTTGTCCAGCTCCTACGAGCAGTACTTC. Amino acids: CASGERELSSSYEQYF.

The CDR3: CASSRSGPEAGELFF. The CDR3 bases are TGTGCCAGCAGTCGTAGCGGCCCCGAGGCCGGGGAGCTGTTTTTT. The chain recombines TRBV6-6 with TRBJ2-2; the D gene is possibly TRBD2 (6 bases). The CDR3 covers 15 residues. Trimming pared 5 bases from V and 6 bases from J, leaving 16 bases between. Germline values: CDR1 MNHNY, CDR2 SVGAGI (reference sequence).